A selection of T cell receptor beta chains follows, all from one sample in a study of PD-1 blockade in classical Hodgkin lymphoma. Generated by immunoSEQ multiplex PCR, the TCRdb table keeps only in-frame clones and is missing some. The sample records about 21,000 clones, 68% being singletons. Sequencing used peripheral blood mononuclear cells (PBMCs), obtained at baseline. These receptors were collected from a human donor with classical Hodgkin lymphoma. Both conserved end residues are part of each CDR3. The order of the fields is V gene, J gene, D gene, clone size, CDR3 DNA, CDR3 protein. D genes are given only for firm matches. Clone size is stated in some rows and not others, as once, few, many or a class when expanded.

v_call: TRBV7-7; j_call: TRBJ2-5; d_call: .; clone_size: .; cdr3_nt: TGTGCCAGCAGCTTAAACCCGTTAGGTGTGATGAAAGAGACCCAGTACTTC; cdr3_aa: CASSLNPLGVMKETQYF
v_call: TRBV6-5; j_call: TRBJ2-7; d_call: TRBD1; clone_size: medium-sized; cdr3_nt: TGTGCCAGCAGTGGGACAGGGGGCTACGAGCAGTACTTC; cdr3_aa: CASSGTGGYEQYF
v_call: TRBV23-1; j_call: TRBJ1-3; d_call: .; clone_size: few; cdr3_nt: TGCGCCAGCAGTCAGAGAGGGGTCTCTGGAAACACCATATATTTT; cdr3_aa: CASSQRGVSGNTIYF
v_call: TRBV6-5; j_call: TRBJ1-5; d_call: TRBD1; clone_size: .; cdr3_nt: TGTGCCAGCAGCCCGGACAGGGGCCCGGCTCAGCCCCAGCATTTT; cdr3_aa: CASSPDRGPAQPQHF
v_call: TRBV27; j_call: TRBJ2-1; d_call: TRBD2; clone_size: .; cdr3_nt: TGTGCCAGCCCGTGGCCAGCGGGAGGGTACAATGAGCAGTTCTTC; cdr3_aa: CASPWPAGGYNEQFF
v_call: TRBV7-3; j_call: TRBJ2-1; d_call: .; clone_size: few; cdr3_nt: TGTGCCAGCAGCTTAACTAGCGGATACTCCAATGAGCAGTTCTTC; cdr3_aa: CASSLTSGYSNEQFF
v_call: TRBV29-1; j_call: TRBJ1-1; d_call: .; clone_size: few; cdr3_nt: TGCAGCGTTGAACAGGGACAAAACACTGAAGCTTTCTTT; cdr3_aa: CSVEQGQNTEAFF
v_call: TRBV7-2; j_call: TRBJ2-3; d_call: TRBD1; clone_size: .; cdr3_nt: TGTGCCAGCAGCTTCGACAGGGTAACAGATACGCAGTATTTT; cdr3_aa: CASSFDRVTDTQYF
v_call: TRBV5-1; j_call: TRBJ2-2; d_call: .; clone_size: once; cdr3_nt: TGCGCCAGCAGCCTCTCCACAGAGTTTACCGGGGAGCTGTTTTTT; cdr3_aa: CASSLSTEFTGELFF
v_call: TRBV27; j_call: TRBJ2-1; d_call: TRBD2; clone_size: few; cdr3_nt: TGTGCCAGCGTGGCCCACTCGGGAGGGCCAATCTACAATGAGCAGTTCTTC; cdr3_aa: CASVAHSGGPIYNEQFF
v_call: TRBV7-2; j_call: TRBJ2-7; d_call: .; clone_size: .; cdr3_nt: TGTGCCAGCAGCTTAGCGGACACCTACGAGCAGTACTTC; cdr3_aa: CASSLADTYEQYF
v_call: TRBV18; j_call: TRBJ1-1; d_call: TRBD1; clone_size: .; cdr3_nt: TGTGCCAGCTCATCCGCCATCTCAGGGGGCCGCACTGAAGCTTTCTTT; cdr3_aa: CASSSAISGGRTEAFF
v_call: TRBV5-1; j_call: TRBJ1-5; d_call: .; clone_size: .; cdr3_nt: TGCGCCAGCAGCCCTACGGGCGGCAATCAGCCCCAGCATTTT; cdr3_aa: CASSPTGGNQPQHF
v_call: TRBV27; j_call: TRBJ2-1; d_call: TRBD1; clone_size: .; cdr3_nt: TGTGCCAGCAGTTTCGGACAGGGGCAGATCTTC; cdr3_aa: CASSFGQGQIF
v_call: TRBV6-5; j_call: TRBJ1-3; d_call: .; clone_size: few; cdr3_nt: TGTGCCAGCAGGGACTACTCTGGAAACACCATATATTTT; cdr3_aa: CASRDYSGNTIYF
v_call: TRBV18; j_call: TRBJ1-4; d_call: .; clone_size: few; cdr3_nt: TGTGCCAGCTCACCCGGAATAGAGGAAAAACTGTTTTTT; cdr3_aa: CASSPGIEEKLFF
v_call: TRBV27; j_call: TRBJ2-1; d_call: TRBD1; clone_size: .; cdr3_nt: TGTGCCAGCAGGACAGGGTGGCCTGGGAATGAGCAGTTCTTC; cdr3_aa: CASRTGWPGNEQFF
v_call: TRBV29-1; j_call: TRBJ2-7; d_call: TRBD1; clone_size: .; cdr3_nt: TGCAGCGCAGGACAGGGGGGAGACGAGCAGTACTTC; cdr3_aa: CSAGQGGDEQYF
v_call: TRBV19; j_call: TRBJ1-2; d_call: .; clone_size: few; cdr3_nt: TGTGCCAGTAAGTCGTCGGCGAGTCGACCTGTATTGGGCTACACCTTC; cdr3_aa: CASKSSASRPVLGYTF
v_call: TRBV18; j_call: TRBJ2-7; d_call: TRBD1; clone_size: few; cdr3_nt: TGTGCCAGCTCACTATCCCGGGACAGGGCCTACGAGCAGTACTTC; cdr3_aa: CASSLSRDRAYEQYF
v_call: TRBV6-5; j_call: TRBJ2-1; d_call: .; clone_size: .; cdr3_nt: TGTGCCAGCAAAGGTTGGGGGTTCCATGAGCAGTTCTTC; cdr3_aa: CASKGWGFHEQFF
v_call: TRBV18; j_call: TRBJ1-5; d_call: .; clone_size: .; cdr3_nt: TGTGCCAGCTCACCACTTCCGGATAGCAATCAGCCCCAGCATTTT; cdr3_aa: CASSPLPDSNQPQHF
v_call: TRBV28; j_call: TRBJ1-6; d_call: .; clone_size: few; cdr3_nt: TGTGCCAGCAGTTTTTCCAGGTTTGGTTCACCCCTCCACTTT; cdr3_aa: CASSFSRFGSPLHF
v_call: TRBV12-5; j_call: TRBJ2-1; d_call: .; clone_size: few; cdr3_nt: TGTGCTAGTGCCCTGGACTCCTACAATGAGCAGTTCTTC; cdr3_aa: CASALDSYNEQFF
v_call: TRBV9; j_call: TRBJ2-3; d_call: .; clone_size: .; cdr3_nt: TGTGCCAGCAGCGTCGGAGGGAGCCCCGATACGCAGTATTTT; cdr3_aa: CASSVGGSPDTQYF
v_call: TRBV5-6; j_call: TRBJ1-5; d_call: .; clone_size: .; cdr3_nt: TGTGCCAGCAGCTTGTCGGGGGCTGTGATCAATCAGCCCCAGCATTTT; cdr3_aa: CASSLSGAVINQPQHF
v_call: TRBV5-6; j_call: TRBJ2-6; d_call: TRBD1; clone_size: .; cdr3_nt: TGTGCCAGCAGCCAGGGACAGGTGGGCTCTGGGGCCAACGTCCTGACTTTC; cdr3_aa: CASSQGQVGSGANVLTF
v_call: TRBV5-1; j_call: TRBJ2-5; d_call: .; clone_size: .; cdr3_nt: TGCGCCAGCAGCTTGCAGGGGCAAGAGACCCAGTACTTC; cdr3_aa: CASSLQGQETQYF
v_call: TRBV18; j_call: TRBJ1-4; d_call: TRBD1; clone_size: few; cdr3_nt: TGTGCCAGCTCACCGGGACAGGGTGAAAAACTGTTTTTT; cdr3_aa: CASSPGQGEKLFF
v_call: TRBV4-3; j_call: TRBJ2-3; d_call: TRBD1; clone_size: .; cdr3_nt: TGCGCCAGCAGCCAAGGGGGTACTTTACGGGACAGGCTCACAGATACGCAGTATTTT; cdr3_aa: CASSQGGTLRDRLTDTQYF
v_call: TRBV27; j_call: TRBJ1-6; d_call: .; clone_size: .; cdr3_nt: TGTGCCAGCAGTTTAGGGAGGGAGAATTCACCCCTCCACTTT; cdr3_aa: CASSLGRENSPLHF
v_call: TRBV7-9; j_call: TRBJ1-2; d_call: .; clone_size: .; cdr3_nt: TGTGCCAGCAGCTCTTTCGGGCTTATGGGCTACACCTTC; cdr3_aa: CASSSFGLMGYTF
v_call: TRBV6-5; j_call: TRBJ1-5; d_call: TRBD1; clone_size: .; cdr3_nt: TGTGCCAGCAACCGCCAGGGGGCGAATCAGCCCCAGCATTTT; cdr3_aa: CASNRQGANQPQHF
v_call: TRBV7-6; j_call: TRBJ2-5; d_call: .; clone_size: .; cdr3_nt: TGTGCCAGCAGCTTAGTGGGTCCGCGAGAGACCCAGTACTTC; cdr3_aa: CASSLVGPRETQYF
v_call: TRBV19; j_call: TRBJ2-7; d_call: .; clone_size: .; cdr3_nt: TGTGCCAGTAGTCCGGACTTCTCCTACGAGCAGTACTTC; cdr3_aa: CASSPDFSYEQYF
v_call: TRBV7-6; j_call: TRBJ2-3; d_call: .; clone_size: .; cdr3_nt: TGTGCCAGCAGCGCGTGGGGGGCCCTCACAGATACGCAGTATTTT; cdr3_aa: CASSAWGALTDTQYF
v_call: TRBV28; j_call: TRBJ1-5; d_call: .; clone_size: .; cdr3_nt: TGTGCCAGCCTTGTGGAACTTTATAGCAATCAGCCCCAGCATTTT; cdr3_aa: CASLVELYSNQPQHF
v_call: TRBV28; j_call: TRBJ2-5; d_call: .; clone_size: .; cdr3_nt: TGTGCCAGCAGTGCGCTACTGCAAGGAGAGACCCAGTACTTC; cdr3_aa: CASSALLQGETQYF
v_call: TRBV5-1; j_call: TRBJ2-5; d_call: .; clone_size: .; cdr3_nt: TGCGCCAGCCAGAGGAGACAAGTCATCCAAGAGACCCAGTACTTC; cdr3_aa: CASQRRQVIQETQYF
v_call: TRBV7-2; j_call: TRBJ1-2; d_call: .; clone_size: once; cdr3_nt: TGTGCCAGCAGCTTAGAAGGGAGCGTCTATGGCTACACCTTC; cdr3_aa: CASSLEGSVYGYTF
v_call: TRBV6-5; j_call: TRBJ2-1; d_call: TRBD2; clone_size: once; cdr3_nt: TGTGCCAGCAGTTACTCTAGCGGGGATTACAATGAGCAGTTCTTC; cdr3_aa: CASSYSSGDYNEQFF
v_call: TRBV19; j_call: TRBJ1-3; d_call: .; clone_size: .; cdr3_nt: TGTGCCAGTAGTACGGGAAGCTCTGGAAACACCATATATTTT; cdr3_aa: CASSTGSSGNTIYF
v_call: TRBV6-5; j_call: TRBJ2-7; d_call: .; clone_size: few; cdr3_nt: TGTGCCAGCAGTCGCTACGGACGCCTCTACGAGCAGTACTTC; cdr3_aa: CASSRYGRLYEQYF
v_call: TRBV6-5; j_call: TRBJ2-3; d_call: TRBD2; clone_size: .; cdr3_nt: TGTGCCAGCAGTTCCCTAGCGGGAGCGGGGGCAGATACGCAGTATTTT; cdr3_aa: CASSSLAGAGADTQYF
v_call: TRBV5-1; j_call: TRBJ2-5; d_call: .; clone_size: .; cdr3_nt: TGCGCCAGCAGCTTTGGTGTCCCGGGGCTAGGGAAAGAGACCCAGTACTTC; cdr3_aa: CASSFGVPGLGKETQYF
v_call: TRBV2; j_call: TRBJ2-3; d_call: .; clone_size: .; cdr3_nt: TGTGCCAGCAGTGGGGCCTCCAGCACAGATACGCAGTATTTT; cdr3_aa: CASSGASSTDTQYF
v_call: TRBV7-2; j_call: TRBJ1-4; d_call: .; clone_size: .; cdr3_nt: TGTGCCAGCAGCTTAGCGCTTCGGGCTCCAAAACTGTTTTTT; cdr3_aa: CASSLALRAPKLFF
v_call: TRBV6-5; j_call: TRBJ2-5; d_call: .; clone_size: .; cdr3_nt: TGTGCCAGCAGTTACTCGAGGGTGCCCCAAGAGACCCAGTACTTC; cdr3_aa: CASSYSRVPQETQYF
v_call: TRBV6-5; j_call: TRBJ2-7; d_call: TRBD2; clone_size: .; cdr3_nt: TGTGCCAGCAGCTCCGGGACTAGGTCCGAGCAGTACTTC; cdr3_aa: CASSSGTRSEQYF
v_call: TRBV28; j_call: TRBJ2-7; d_call: .; clone_size: .; cdr3_nt: TGTGCCAGCAGTTTCTCCACGGATCCTAACTACGAGCAGTACTTC; cdr3_aa: CASSFSTDPNYEQYF
v_call: TRBV12-5; j_call: TRBJ1-1; d_call: .; clone_size: .; cdr3_nt: TGTGCTAGTGGACAAACAGGGTACACTGAAGCTTTCTTT; cdr3_aa: CASGQTGYTEAFF